The rows below give T cell receptor beta chains drawn from one sample of a study of immune heterogeneity within non-small cell lung tumors. From the multiplex PCR reads, TCRdb called clonotypes with MiXCR, one entry per CDR3 protein. The repertoire holds over 8,000 distinct CDR3 sequences, about a sixth seen once, with about 4% in the top ten. Sequenced sample: lung tumor tissue. These receptor sequences come from a man aged 35-49 years with non-small cell lung cancer. Both conserved end residues are part of each CDR3.

CDR3 length	V gene	J gene	CDR3 protein
14	TRBV19	TRBJ2-1	CASRRDRAYNEQFF
14	TRBV5-1	TRBJ2-3	CASILRPRTDTQYF
14	TRBV7-3	TRBJ1-1	CASSLFGEGTEAFF
13	TRBV7-3	TRBJ2-3	CASSLVGADTQYF
15	TRBV6-2/TRBV6-3	TRBJ2-5	CASNPGQGGQETQYF
15	TRBV7-2	TRBJ1-2	CASSSPGTGGDGYTF
17	TRBV11-2	TRBJ1-6	CASSLRTLSSYNSPLHF
14	TRBV5-6	TRBJ2-7	CASISFGQDYEQYF
16	TRBV12-3/TRBV12-4	TRBJ1-6	CASSFAWDSYNSPLHF
12	TRBV12-3/TRBV12-4	TRBJ2-7	CASSMNRDEQYF
14	TRBV12-3/TRBV12-4	TRBJ1-6	CASSLHRDNSPLHF
13	TRBV28	TRBJ1-2	CAGSSAFNYGYTF
14	TRBV6-1	TRBJ2-2	CASSEAGDTGELFF
13	TRBV13	TRBJ2-3	CASSSYERNTQYF